This record looks at one T cell receptor beta chain sequence and its context. Its antigen is undetermined. Germline-derived CDR1 and CDR2 are MNHEY and SVGAGI. The ends were cut back, 5 bases at V and 1 base at J, with 11 bases in the middle. The CDR3 consists of 14 residues. Template switching added a universal primer site, and cDNA bore unique molecular identifiers. Each CDR3 protein gets one entry after TCRdb re-called the 5' RACE reads with MiXCR. The table includes 310,000 or so distinct CDR3 sequences, roughly 10% detected once. The data are from a study of identical twins. The study, taken as a whole, reports: Where out-of-frame alpha sequences were twin-shared, they showed excess low generation probability. In monozygotic twins, models underestimated the sharing of out-of-frame TCR alpha.

This sample was shared with a second study, whose subject was yellow fever vaccine responses in identical twins.

The receptor's source is a woman aged 18-29 years in good health. The chain uses TRBV6-5 and TRBJ1-1; D gene ambiguous. Sequencing was carried out using CD8+ T cells sorted from blood. The CDR3 loop reads CASSNSEGNTEAFF. The CDR3 nucleotides read TGTGCCAGCAGTAACAGTGAGGGGAACACTGAAGCTTTCTTT.